The 27 T cell receptor beta chains presented below share a single source sample, sequenced in a study of T cell responses to AZD1222 COVID-19 vaccine. The assay was immunoSEQ multiplex PCR, and TCRdb's table has in-frame clones only and misses some. The table has about 120,000 clones, approximately 89% seen once. Source: peripheral blood, taken on day 0 of AZD1222 vaccination. The receptor set was obtained from an adult in good health.

The V gene is TRBV4-1, the J gene TRBJ2-1, with 7 bases identical to TRBD1. Germline V gene data show CDR1 as MGHRA and CDR2 as YSYEKL. V shed 2 bases and J 7 bases; nucleotides not matched to a gene: 14. This CDR3 has 17 amino acids. The DNA for the CDR3 is TGCGCCAGCAGCCAAATAGGCCCCTGGACAGGCGGGAATGAGCAGTTCTTC. The encoded protein is CASSQIGPWTGGNEQFF.

The rearrangement uses TRBV4-1 and TRBJ2-1; no reliable D call. The V end lost 0 bases, the J end lost 5 bases, and 8 bases lay between the germline ends. The CDR3 contains 14 residues. In germline, CDR1 is MGHRA, CDR2 YSYEKL. As DNA, the CDR3 is TGCGCCAGCAGCCAAGACAGAAGCAACAATGAGCAGTTCTTC. Protein product: CASSQDRSNNEQFF.

The chain employs TRBV18 and TRBJ2-5; D ambiguous. The CDR3 loop spans 14 amino acids. V gave up 0 bases and J gave up 3 bases, with 8 bases separating them. Germline V gene lookup returns CDR1 KGHSH and CDR2 LQKENI. The CDR3 reads CASSPPDGEETQYF. CDR3 sequence (DNA): TGTGCCAGCTCACCACCGGACGGAGAAGAGACCCAGTACTTC.

The rearrangement links TRBV7-2 to TRBJ1-2; no clear D. Germline CDR1 reads SGHTA; CDR2 reads FQGNSA. V lost 2 bases, J lost 7 bases, and 5 bases lay in between. The CDR3 is 11 amino acids. CDR3 sequence (DNA): TGTGCCAGCAGCTTACTTACTGGCTACACCTTC. Its protein product is CASSLLTGYTF.

CDR3 protein: CSVEDLAGGGTEAFF. In DNA form, the CDR3 reads TGCAGCGTTGAAGATCTGGCGGGCGGCGGTACTGAAGCTTTCTTT. The chain is built from TRBV29-1 and TRBJ1-1; D not certain. Germline CDR1 and CDR2: SQVTM and ANQGSEA. The CDR3 runs 15 residues. V lost 0 bases and J lost 5, with 16 bases in between.

The V call is TRBV25-1, the J call TRBJ2-2; 7 bases are a match to TRBD2. J gave up 4 bases and V 2 bases, and 1 base lay outside the gene matches. CDR3 length: 14 residues. Germline loops: CDR1 MGHDK, CDR2 SYGVNS. The CDR3 DNA sequence: TGTGCCAGCAGTGAAGCGGGAGTCACCGGGGAGCTGTTTTTT. This sequence encodes CASSEAGVTGELFF.

This clone was seen once. The chain carries TRBV27 and TRBJ1-5, with 7 bases lining up with TRBD1. The CDR3 is 13 residues long. V was pared by 6 bases and J by 5 bases, with 4 bases of the junction left unmatched. The germline gives CDR1 MNHEY, CDR2 SMNVEV (reference sequence). The CDR3 coding sequence is TGTGCCAGCAGACCTGGGACAGATCAGCCCCAGCATTTT. This encodes CASRPGTDQPQHF.

The CDR3 DNA follows: TGCGCCAGCAGCGTGGCGGGGGGACTCTACGAGCAGTACTTC. It specifies CASSVAGGLYEQYF. The gene calls are TRBV5-1 and TRBJ2-7; 8 bases fit TRBD2. Germline V CDR1 and CDR2: SGHRS, YFSETQ. J gave up 3 bases and V 4 bases, and 6 bases lay outside the gene matches. CDR3 length: 14 residues.

The rearrangement uses TRBV14 and TRBJ2-5, with no clear D. Germline CDR1 SGHDN, CDR2 FVKESK. The CDR3 is made up of 16 amino acids. V was clipped by 4 bases and J by 0 bases, with 15 bases between them. The CDR3: CASSRTVPPYQETQYF. CDR3 nucleotides: TGTGCCAGCAGCCGTACAGTCCCACCGTACCAAGAGACCCAGTACTTC.

This clone was recorded once. The genes are TRBV9 and TRBJ2-3, with TRBD2 identical over 13 bases. Germline V gene sequence: CDR1 SGDLS, CDR2 YYNGEE. Trimming cost V 0 bases and J 2 bases; bases outside gene matches: 9. CDR3 length: 19 residues. CDR3 loop: CASSVVDRGTSGNTDTQYF. The CDR3 DNA is TGTGCCAGCAGCGTAGTTGACAGGGGGACTAGCGGGAACACAGATACGCAGTATTTT.

This clone occurred a few times. V is TRBV6-1 and J is TRBJ2-7; D is unresolved. CDR1 is MNHNS and CDR2 is SASEGT in the germline V gene. This CDR3 region has 15 residues. With 2 bases removed from V and 3 bases from J, the gap between germline ends came to 14 bases. CDR3 region: CASSETFVGRYEQYF. The CDR3 bases are TGTGCCAGCAGTGAAACGTTCGTCGGGCGCTACGAGCAGTACTTC.

The rearrangement uses TRBV29-1 and TRBJ2-4, with D possibly matching TRBD1 (7 bases). The CDR3 consists of 13 residues. From germline, CDR1 is SQVTM and CDR2 ANQGSEA. V gave up 7 bases and J gave up 6 bases, with 16 bases separating them. The CDR3 loop reads CSAERQGGNIQYF. The CDR3 DNA follows: TGCAGCGCAGAACGGCAGGGGGGAAACATTCAGTACTTC. Combining the CDR3 with reference TRBV29-1 and TRBJ2-4 gives the whole variable domain SAVISQKPSRDICQRGTSLTIQCQVDSQVTMMFWYRQQPGQSLTLIATANQGSEATYESGFVIDKFPISRPNLTFSTLTVSNMSPEDSSIYLCSAERQGGNIQYFGAGTRLSVL.

This clone occurred a few times. The genes are TRBV19 and TRBJ2-7; TRBD1 aligns across 7 bases. CDR3 length: 19 residues. CDR1 is LNHDA, CDR2 SQIVND, per germline (reference sequence). J gave up 2 bases and V 2 bases, and 18 bases lay outside the gene matches. Here the CDR3 reads CASSISHSWDSGATYEQYF. The CDR3 bases are TGTGCCAGTAGTATATCCCATAGTTGGGACAGTGGGGCGACCTACGAGCAGTACTTC.

J is TRBJ1-5 and V is TRBV3-1 (or the pseudogene TRBV3-2), with D possibly TRBD1 on 5 matching bases. V lost 0 bases and J lost 4, with 10 bases in between. Germline values: CDR1 LGHDT, CDR2 YNNKEL (reference sequence). CDR3 size: 15 residues. The CDR3 region has the DNA TGTGCCAGCAGCCAAGAGGGGGTACCAAATCAGCCCCAGCATTTT. Protein product: CASSQEGVPNQPQHF.

The chain recombines TRBV6-1 with TRBJ2-1; D might be TRBD1 (6 bases). Germline CDR1 is MNHNS and CDR2 is SASEGT. The CDR3 length is 15 residues. The ends were cut back, 2 bases at V and 0 bases at J, with 8 bases in the middle. The CDR3 is CASSEQGISYNEQFF. The CDR3 region has the DNA TGTGCCAGCAGTGAACAGGGGATCTCCTACAATGAGCAGTTCTTC.

The V gene is TRBV6-5, the J gene TRBJ2-2; TRBD1 matches at 9 bases. The CDR3 length is 16 residues. Germline CDR1 MNHEY, CDR2 SVGAGI. The trim removed 0 bases at V and 6 bases at J, leaving 5 bases unmatched. CDR3 in amino acids: CASSYSGQGTPGELFF. CDR3 nucleotides: TGTGCCAGCAGTTACTCCGGACAGGGGACACCCGGGGAGCTGTTTTTT.

The gene calls are TRBV28 and TRBJ1-6, with TRBD1 matching over 9 bases. CDR1 is MDHEN, CDR2 SYDVKM, per germline. V dropped 6 bases and J dropped 8; count of bases not matched to a gene: 8. The CDR3 contains 15 residues. Written as DNA, the CDR3 is TGTGCCAGCAGCCTAGAGGGACAGGGTTATTCACCCCTCCACTTT. Amino acids: CASSLEGQGYSPLHF.

This rearrangement joins TRBV7-2 to TRBJ2-2; 11 nucleotides line up with TRBD2. The germline V gene encodes CDR1 SGHTA and CDR2 FQGNSA. The CDR3 runs to 18 residues. With 2 bases clipped from V and 3 bases from J, the junction kept 8 bases outside the gene matches. The CDR3 DNA reads TGTGCCAGCAGCTTAACTAGCGGGAGACGCAGGGACACCGGGGAGCTGTTTTTT. Its protein product is CASSLTSGRRRDTGELFF.

The rearrangement joins TRBV4-1 to TRBJ2-1, with 8 bases lining up with TRBD2. This CDR3 has 14 residues. The V and J ends lost 2 bases and 4 bases, in that order; junction bases with no gene match: 1. The germline gives CDR1 MGHRA, CDR2 YSYEKL. CDR3 region: CASSQQRGYNEQFF. The CDR3 DNA is TGCGCCAGCAGCCAACAGCGGGGGTACAATGAGCAGTTCTTC.

The CDR3 nucleotides read TGCAGCGTTGATCGGGGGAACGCGCGAGGGAATACGCAGTATTTT. The encoded protein is CSVDRGNARGNTQYF. The genes are TRBV29-1 and TRBJ2-3, with a possible D match to TRBD2 (6 bases). V dropped 3 bases and J dropped 7 bases, with 20 bases sitting between them. Germline CDR1 is SQVTM and CDR2 is ANQGSEA. The CDR3 is 15 amino acids.

This chain links TRBV30 with TRBJ2-5, with TRBD2 matching over 9 bases. With V trimmed by 2 bases and J by 4 bases, 11 bases remained unmatched. This CDR3 is 16 amino acids long. Germline V gives CDR1 GTSNPN, CDR2 SVGIG (reference sequence). Here the CDR3 reads CAWSRAGGLSGETQYF. The CDR3 DNA is TGTGCCTGGAGTAGGGCGGGGGGGCTTAGTGGAGAGACCCAGTACTTC.

The chain employs TRBV6-5 and TRBJ1-2, with unresolved D. Germline loops: CDR1 MNHEY, CDR2 SVGAGI. V was clipped by 6 bases and J by 4 bases, with 12 bases between them. CDR3 length: 13 amino acids. CDR3 sequence: CASSPEVFYGYTF. The CDR3 nucleotides are TGTGCCAGCAGCCCGGAAGTGTTCTATGGCTACACCTTC.

The chain joins TRBV3-1 (or the pseudogene TRBV3-2) to TRBJ2-7, with D possibly being TRBD1 or TRBD2 (5 bases each). Trimming shortened V by 4 bases and J by 12 bases, and 16 bases separated the two germline ends. The germline gives CDR1 LGHDT, CDR2 YNNKEL (reference sequence). The CDR3 has 12 amino acids. The chain's CDR3 is CASSLGDARWYF. CDR3 nucleotide sequence: TGTGCCAGCAGCCTAGGGGACGCGCGTTGGTACTTC.

This rearrangement joins TRBV7-9 to TRBJ2-5; maybe TRBD1 (6 bases). Germline values: CDR1 SEHNR, CDR2 FQNEAQ (reference sequence). Trimming shortened V by 1 base and J by 1 base, and 10 bases separated the two germline ends. This CDR3 spans 15 amino acids. The CDR3 sequence is CASSLVGQPQETQYF. CDR3 nucleotide sequence: TGTGCCAGCAGCTTAGTTGGACAGCCCCAAGAGACCCAGTACTTC.

The J gene is TRBJ2-7, the V gene TRBV6-5; possibly TRBD1 for D (5 bases). The V and J ends lost 6 bases and 4 bases respectively, with 13 bases between them. The germline CDR1 and CDR2 sequences are MNHEY and SVGAGI. The CDR3 is 13 amino acids. The CDR3 protein is CASSYDSKYEQYF. The CDR3 bases are TGTGCCAGCAGCTACGACAGTAAGTACGAGCAGTACTTC.

For the CDR3, the DNA is TGCGCCAGCAGCTTGCTAGCGGGAGTGGGGGATACGCAGTATTTT. It encodes CASSLLAGVGDTQYF. The chain uses TRBV5-1 and TRBJ2-3, with 10 bases aligning to TRBD2. Germline assignment: CDR1 SGHRS and CDR2 YFSETQ. V lost 1 base and J lost 6; bases outside the gene matches: 5. The CDR3 totals 15 residues.

V and J are TRBV15 and TRBJ2-1; the D gene is possibly TRBD1 (5 bases). Germline-derived CDR1 and CDR2 are LNHNV and YYDKDF (reference sequence). The CDR3 totals 15 residues. V was pared by 4 bases and J by 5 bases, with 15 bases between. CDR3 protein: CATSTQGEPNNEQFF. The CDR3 DNA follows: TGTGCCACCAGCACCCAGGGTGAACCGAACAATGAGCAGTTCTTC.